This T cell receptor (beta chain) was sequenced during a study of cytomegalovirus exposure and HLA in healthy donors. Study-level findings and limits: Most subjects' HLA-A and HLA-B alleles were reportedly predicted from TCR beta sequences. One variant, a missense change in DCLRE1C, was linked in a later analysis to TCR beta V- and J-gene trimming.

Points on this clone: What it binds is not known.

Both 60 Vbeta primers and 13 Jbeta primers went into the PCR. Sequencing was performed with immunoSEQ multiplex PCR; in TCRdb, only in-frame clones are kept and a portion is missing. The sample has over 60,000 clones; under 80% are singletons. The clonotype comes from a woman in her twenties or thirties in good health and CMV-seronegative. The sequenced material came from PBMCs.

The CDR3 region has the DNA TGTGCCAGCCTCCGGGGGACTAGCGGTACAGATACGCAGTATTTT. Amino acids: CASLRGTSGTDTQYF. The chain carries TRBV5-6 and TRBJ2-3; 11 bases line up with TRBD2. CDR1 is SGHDT, CDR2 YYEEEE, per germline. J lost 3 bases, V lost 7 bases, and 7 bases had no gene match. CDR3 length: 15 residues. The full variable domain, rest sourced from reference TRBV5-6 and TRBJ2-3, is DAGVTQSPTHLIKTRGQQVTLRCSPKSGHDTVSWYQQALGQGPQFIFQYYEEEERQRGNFPDRFSGHQFPNYSSELNVNALLLGDSALYLCASLRGTSGTDTQYFGPGTRLTVL.